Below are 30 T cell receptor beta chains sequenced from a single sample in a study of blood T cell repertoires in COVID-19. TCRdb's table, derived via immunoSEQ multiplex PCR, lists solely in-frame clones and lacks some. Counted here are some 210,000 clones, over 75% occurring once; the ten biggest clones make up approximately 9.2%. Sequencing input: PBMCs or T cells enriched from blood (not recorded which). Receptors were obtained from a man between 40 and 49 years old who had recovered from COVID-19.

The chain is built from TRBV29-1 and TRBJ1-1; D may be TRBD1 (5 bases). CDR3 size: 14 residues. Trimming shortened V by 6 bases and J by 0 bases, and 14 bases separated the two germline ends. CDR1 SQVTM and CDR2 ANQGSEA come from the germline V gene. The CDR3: CSVAKRQLNTEAFF. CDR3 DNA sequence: TGCAGCGTCGCCAAGAGACAGTTGAACACTGAAGCTTTCTTT.

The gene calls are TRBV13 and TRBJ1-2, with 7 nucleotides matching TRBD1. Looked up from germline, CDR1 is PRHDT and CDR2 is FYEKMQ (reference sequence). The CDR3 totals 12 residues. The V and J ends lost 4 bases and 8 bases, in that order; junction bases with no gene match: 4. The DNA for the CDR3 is TGTGCCAGCAGCTCAACAGGGGAAGGCTACACCTTC. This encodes CASSSTGEGYTF. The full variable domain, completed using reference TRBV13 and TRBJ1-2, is AAGVIQSPRHLIKEKRETATLKCYPIPRHDTVYWYQQGPGQDPQFLISFYEKMQSDKGSIPDRFSAQQFSDYHSELNMSSLELGDSALYFCASSSTGEGYTFGSGTRLTVV.

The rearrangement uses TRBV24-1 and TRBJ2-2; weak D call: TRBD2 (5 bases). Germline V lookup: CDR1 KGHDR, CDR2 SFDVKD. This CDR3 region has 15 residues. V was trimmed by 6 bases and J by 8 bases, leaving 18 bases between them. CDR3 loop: CATSSAQRATGELFF. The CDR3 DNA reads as TGTGCCACCAGTTCGGCCCAGAGGGCTACTGGGGAGCTGTTTTTT.

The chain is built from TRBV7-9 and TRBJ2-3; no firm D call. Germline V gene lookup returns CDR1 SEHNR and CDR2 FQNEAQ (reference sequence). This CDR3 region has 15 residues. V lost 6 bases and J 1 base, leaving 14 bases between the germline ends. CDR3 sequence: CASSYDRRGTDTQYF. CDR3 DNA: TGTGCCAGCAGTTACGATCGGAGAGGCACAGATACGCAGTATTTT. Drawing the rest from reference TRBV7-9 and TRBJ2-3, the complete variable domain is DTGVSQNPRHKITKRGQNVTFRCDPISEHNRLYWYRQTLGQGPEFLTYFQNEAQLEKSRLLSDRFSAERPKGSFSTLEIQRTEQGDSAMYLCASSYDRRGTDTQYFGPGTRLTVL.

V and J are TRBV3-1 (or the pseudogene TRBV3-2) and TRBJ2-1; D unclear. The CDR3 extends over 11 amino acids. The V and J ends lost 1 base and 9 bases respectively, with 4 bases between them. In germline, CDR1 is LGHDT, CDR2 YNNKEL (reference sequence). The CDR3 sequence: CASSQVAEQFF. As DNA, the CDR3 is TGTGCCAGCAGCCAAGTGGCTGAGCAGTTCTTC.

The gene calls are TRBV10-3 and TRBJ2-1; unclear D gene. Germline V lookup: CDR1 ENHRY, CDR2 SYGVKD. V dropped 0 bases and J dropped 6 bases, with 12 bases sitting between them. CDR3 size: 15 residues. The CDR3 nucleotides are TGTGCCATCAGTGAGTCGACTTCGAAGGTCAATGAGCAGTTCTTC. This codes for CAISESTSKVNEQFF.

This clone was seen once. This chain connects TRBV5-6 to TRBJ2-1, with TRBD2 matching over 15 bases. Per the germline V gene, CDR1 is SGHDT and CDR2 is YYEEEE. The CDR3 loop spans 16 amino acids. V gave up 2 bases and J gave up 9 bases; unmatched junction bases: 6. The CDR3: CASSFWTSGRGSEQFF. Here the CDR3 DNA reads TGTGCCAGCAGCTTCTGGACTAGCGGGAGGGGCAGTGAGCAGTTCTTC.

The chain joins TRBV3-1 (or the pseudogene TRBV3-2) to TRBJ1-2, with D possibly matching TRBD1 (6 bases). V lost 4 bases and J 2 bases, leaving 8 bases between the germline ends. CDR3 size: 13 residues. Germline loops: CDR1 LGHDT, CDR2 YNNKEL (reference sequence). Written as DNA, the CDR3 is TGTGCCAGCAGCCTGGACAGCAACTATGGCTACACCTTC. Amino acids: CASSLDSNYGYTF.

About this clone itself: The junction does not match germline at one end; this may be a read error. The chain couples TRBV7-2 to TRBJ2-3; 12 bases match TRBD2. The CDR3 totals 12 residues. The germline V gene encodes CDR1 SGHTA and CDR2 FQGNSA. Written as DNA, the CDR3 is TGTGCCAGCAGCACACGGACTAGCGGGGCGGATTTT. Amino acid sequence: CASSTRTSGADF.

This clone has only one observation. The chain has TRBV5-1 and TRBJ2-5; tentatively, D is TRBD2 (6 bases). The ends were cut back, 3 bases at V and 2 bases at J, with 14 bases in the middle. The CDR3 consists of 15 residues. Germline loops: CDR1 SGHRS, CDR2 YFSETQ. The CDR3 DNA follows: TGCGCCAGCAGCTCGCAAGCGGGCCTTCAAGAGACCCAGTACTTC. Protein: CASSSQAGLQETQYF. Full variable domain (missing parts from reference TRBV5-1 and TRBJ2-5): KAGVTQTPRYLIKTRGQQVTLSCSPISGHRSVSWYQQTPGQGLQFLFEYFSETQRNKGNFPGRFSGRQFSNSRSEMNVSTLELGDSALYLCASSSQAGLQETQYFGPGTRLLVL.

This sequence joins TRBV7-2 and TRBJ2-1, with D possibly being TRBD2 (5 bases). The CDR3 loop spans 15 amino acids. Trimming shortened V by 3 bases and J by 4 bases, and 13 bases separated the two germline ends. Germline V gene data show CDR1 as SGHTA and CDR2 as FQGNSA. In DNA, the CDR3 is TGTGCCAGCAGCTTGGACTTTGGCCCTTACAATGAGCAGTTCTTC. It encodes CASSLDFGPYNEQFF.

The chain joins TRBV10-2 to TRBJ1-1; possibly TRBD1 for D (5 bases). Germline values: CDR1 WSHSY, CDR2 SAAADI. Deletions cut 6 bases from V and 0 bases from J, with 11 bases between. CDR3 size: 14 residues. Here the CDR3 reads CASREQAMNTEAFF. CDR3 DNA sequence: TGCGCCAGCAGAGAACAGGCTATGAACACTGAAGCTTTCTTT.

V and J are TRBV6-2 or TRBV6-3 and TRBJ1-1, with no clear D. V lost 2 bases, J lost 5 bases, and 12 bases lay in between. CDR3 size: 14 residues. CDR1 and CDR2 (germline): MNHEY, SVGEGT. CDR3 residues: CASSYPYFGTEAFF. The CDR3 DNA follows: TGTGCCAGCAGTTACCCCTACTTCGGTACTGAAGCTTTCTTT.

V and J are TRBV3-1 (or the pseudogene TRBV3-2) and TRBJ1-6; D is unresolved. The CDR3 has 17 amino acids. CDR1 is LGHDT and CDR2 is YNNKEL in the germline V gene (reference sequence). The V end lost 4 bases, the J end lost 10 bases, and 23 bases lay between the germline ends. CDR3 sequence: CASSRRPVAGRESPLHF. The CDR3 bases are TGTGCCAGCAGCCGAAGACCCGTAGCAGGAAGGGAGTCACCCCTCCACTTT.

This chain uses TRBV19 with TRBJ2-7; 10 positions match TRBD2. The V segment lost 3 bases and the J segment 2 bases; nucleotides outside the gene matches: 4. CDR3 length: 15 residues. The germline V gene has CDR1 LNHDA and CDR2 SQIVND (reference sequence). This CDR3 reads CASSMVAGGPYEQYF. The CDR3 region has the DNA TGTGCCAGTAGTATGGTAGCGGGAGGACCCTACGAGCAGTACTTC.

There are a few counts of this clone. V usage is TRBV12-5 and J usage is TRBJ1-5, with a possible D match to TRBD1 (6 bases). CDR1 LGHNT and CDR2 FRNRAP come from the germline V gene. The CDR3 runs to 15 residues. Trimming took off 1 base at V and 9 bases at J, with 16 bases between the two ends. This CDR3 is CASGLATGQVGPQHF. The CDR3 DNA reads TGTGCTAGTGGTTTGGCCACAGGGCAGGTAGGGCCCCAGCATTTT.

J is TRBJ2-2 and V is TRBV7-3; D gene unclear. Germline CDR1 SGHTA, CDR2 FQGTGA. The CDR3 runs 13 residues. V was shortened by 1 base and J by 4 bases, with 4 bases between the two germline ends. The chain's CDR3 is CASSLILTGELFF. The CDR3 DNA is TGTGCCAGCAGCTTAATACTCACCGGGGAGCTGTTTTTT.

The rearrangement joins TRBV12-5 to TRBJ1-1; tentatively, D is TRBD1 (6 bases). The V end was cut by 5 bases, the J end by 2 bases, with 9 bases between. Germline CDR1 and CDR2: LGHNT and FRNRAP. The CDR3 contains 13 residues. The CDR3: CASGGQYNTEAFF. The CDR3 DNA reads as TGTGCTAGTGGTGGACAGTATAACACTGAAGCTTTCTTT.

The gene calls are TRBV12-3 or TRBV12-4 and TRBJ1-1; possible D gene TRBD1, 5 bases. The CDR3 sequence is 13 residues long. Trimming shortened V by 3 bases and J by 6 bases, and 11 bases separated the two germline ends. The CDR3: CASSLGGRAEAFF. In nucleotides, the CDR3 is TGTGCCAGCAGTTTGGGGGGTAGGGCTGAAGCTTTCTTT.

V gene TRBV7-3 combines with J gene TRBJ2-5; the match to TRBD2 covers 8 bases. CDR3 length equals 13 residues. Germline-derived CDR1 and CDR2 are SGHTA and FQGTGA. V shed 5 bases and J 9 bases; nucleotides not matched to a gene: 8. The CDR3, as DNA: TGTGCCAGCAGCCCCGCGGGGGGCCGGGCCCAGTACTTC. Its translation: CASSPAGGRAQYF. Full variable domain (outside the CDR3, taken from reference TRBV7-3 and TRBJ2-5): GAGVSQTPSNKVTEKGKYVELRCDPISGHTALYWYRQSLGQGPEFLIYFQGTGAADDSGLPNDRFFAVRPEGSVSTLKIQRTERGDSAVYLCASSPAGGRAQYFGPGTRLLVL.

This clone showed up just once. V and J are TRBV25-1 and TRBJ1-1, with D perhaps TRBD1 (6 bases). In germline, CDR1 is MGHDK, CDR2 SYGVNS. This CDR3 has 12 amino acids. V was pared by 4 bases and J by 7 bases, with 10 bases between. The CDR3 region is CASSATGFEAFF. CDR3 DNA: TGTGCCAGCAGTGCAACAGGGTTTGAAGCTTTCTTT.

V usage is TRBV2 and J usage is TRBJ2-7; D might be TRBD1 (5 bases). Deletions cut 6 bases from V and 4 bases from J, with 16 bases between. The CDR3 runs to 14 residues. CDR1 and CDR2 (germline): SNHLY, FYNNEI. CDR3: CASRLDTGDYEQYF. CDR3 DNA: TGTGCCAGCAGACTGGACACTGGGGATTACGAGCAGTACTTC. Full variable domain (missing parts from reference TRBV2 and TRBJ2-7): EPEVTQTPSHQVTQMGQEVILRCVPISNHLYFYWYRQILGQKVEFLVSFYNNEISEKSEIFDDQFSVERPDGSNFTLKIRSTKLEDSAMYFCASRLDTGDYEQYFGPGTRLTVT.

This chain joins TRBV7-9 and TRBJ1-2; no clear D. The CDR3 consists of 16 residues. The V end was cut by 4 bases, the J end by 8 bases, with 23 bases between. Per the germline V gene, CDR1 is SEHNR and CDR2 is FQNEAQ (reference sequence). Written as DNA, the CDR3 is TGTGCCAGCAGCTCTCGGACCTCCAGCGACTATCTCGGCTACACCTTC. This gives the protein CASSSRTSSDYLGYTF.

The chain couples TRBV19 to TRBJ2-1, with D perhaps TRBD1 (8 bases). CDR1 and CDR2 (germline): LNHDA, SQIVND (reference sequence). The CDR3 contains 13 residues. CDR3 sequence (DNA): TGTGCTACAGGGGGGGCCTCCTACAATGAGCAGTTCTTC. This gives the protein CATGGASYNEQFF.

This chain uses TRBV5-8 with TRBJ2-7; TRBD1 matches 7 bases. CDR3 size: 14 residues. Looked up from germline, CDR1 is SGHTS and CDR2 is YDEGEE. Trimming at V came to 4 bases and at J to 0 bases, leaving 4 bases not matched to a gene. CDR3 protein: CASSPRQGSYEQYF. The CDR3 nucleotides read TGTGCCAGCAGCCCCCGACAGGGCTCCTACGAGCAGTACTTC.

CDR3 in DNA: TGTGCCAGCAGCTTAGTGCCCGGAGCGGGGGGAAACACCATATATTTT. Amino acids: CASSLVPGAGGNTIYF. The J gene is TRBJ1-3, the V gene TRBV7-2, with no clear D. Between the trimmed V and J ends, which lost 1 base and 4 bases, there was a span of 14 bases. This CDR3 has 16 amino acids. Germline V lookup: CDR1 SGHTA, CDR2 FQGNSA.

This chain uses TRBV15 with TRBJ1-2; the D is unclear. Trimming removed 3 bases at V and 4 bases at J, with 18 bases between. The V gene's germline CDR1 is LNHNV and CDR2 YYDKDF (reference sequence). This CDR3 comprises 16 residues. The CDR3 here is CATSRSPADGSYGYTF. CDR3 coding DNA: TGTGCCACCAGCAGGTCACCAGCGGACGGGTCCTATGGCTACACCTTC.

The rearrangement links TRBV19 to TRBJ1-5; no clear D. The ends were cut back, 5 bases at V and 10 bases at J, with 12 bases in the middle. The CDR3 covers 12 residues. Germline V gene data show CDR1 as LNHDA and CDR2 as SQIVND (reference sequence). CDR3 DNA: TGTGCCAGTAGTTCCTACGGCGGCCCCCAGCATTTT. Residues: CASSSYGGPQHF.

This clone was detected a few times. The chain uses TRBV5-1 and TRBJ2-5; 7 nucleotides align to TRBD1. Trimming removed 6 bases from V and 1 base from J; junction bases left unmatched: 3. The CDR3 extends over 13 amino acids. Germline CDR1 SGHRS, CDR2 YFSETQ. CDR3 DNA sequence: TGCGCCAGCAACTGGGACAGCCAAGAGACCCAGTACTTC. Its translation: CASNWDSQETQYF.

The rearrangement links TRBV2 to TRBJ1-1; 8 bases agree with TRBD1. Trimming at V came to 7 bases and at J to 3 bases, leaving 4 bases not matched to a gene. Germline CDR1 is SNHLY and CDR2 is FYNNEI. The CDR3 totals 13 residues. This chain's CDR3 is CASTGGADTEAFF. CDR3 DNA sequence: TGTGCCAGCACAGGGGGCGCCGACACTGAAGCTTTCTTT.